This section outlines one T cell receptor (beta chain) sequence together with its context. The data derive from a study of blood T cell repertoires in COVID-19. Overall study: Material from acute and convalescent COVID-19 was sourced from the United States, Italy and Spain. The analysed material was cDNA or gDNA that came from T cells, B-cell-depleted T cells, or PBMCs.

The V gene's germline CDR1 is MNHEY and CDR2 SVGEGT. The ends were cut back, 0 bases at V and 9 bases at J, with 3 bases in the middle. CDR3 length equals 12 residues. The protocol was immunoSEQ multiplex PCR, while the TCRdb copy is restricted to in-frame clones and leaves out a portion. The sample has 10,000 to 15,000 clones; 82% are singletons. This receptor was obtained from a human donor in a cohort sampled during active COVID-19. The sequencing input was peripheral blood. The chain employs TRBV6-2 or TRBV6-3 and TRBJ1-6; D unclear. The CDR3 sequence is CASSYSRSPLHF. The CDR3 DNA reads as TGTGCCAGCAGTTACTCTCGTTCACCCCTCCACTTT.